The subject of this entry is one TCR beta chain. This entry belongs to a study of blood T cells in healthy people across ages. Germline V gives CDR1 SGHAT, CDR2 FQNNGV. CDR3 length equals 19 residues. V was clipped by 1 base and J by 0 bases; unmatched bases: 11. The authors ran a second PCR of about 6 to 11 cycles using a sample-barcoded 5' primer and a J-beta primer mix. TCRdb re-analysed the 5' RACE reads in MiXCR, keeping a single row per CDR3 protein. Of more than 1,400,000 distinct CDR3 sequences listed, around two fifths are singletons. What was sequenced was blood. This chain connects TRBV11-2 to TRBJ2-1, with 8 bases matching TRBD2. This clonotype was sampled from a woman between 18 and 29 years old in good health. The CDR3 DNA sequence: TGTGCCAGCAGCTTAGGGGCACTAGCGGTGAATACCTCCTACAATGAGCAGTTCTTC. Translating gives CASSLGALAVNTSYNEQFF. Combining the CDR3 with reference TRBV11-2 and TRBJ2-1 gives the whole variable domain EAGVAQSPRYKIIEKRQSVAFWCNPISGHATLYWYQQILGQGPKLLIQFQNNGVVDDSQLPKDRFSAERLKGVDSTLKIQPAKLEDSAVYLCASSLGALAVNTSYNEQFFGPGTRLTVL.